Presented here are 22 T cell receptor beta chains from one specimen sequenced in a study of T cell repertoires in cytomegalovirus infection. Each CDR3 protein gets one entry after TCRdb re-called the reads with MiXCR. The sample holds about 150,000 distinct CDR3 sequences; 17% are singletons and the top ten take around 20%. Specimen: CD8+ T cells from PBMCs. All receptors come from a human donor in good health (CMV status not recorded). Some clones in this sample may be carry-over from other donors' samples.

V usage is TRBV7-2 and J usage is TRBJ1-2; D gene ambiguous. The germline V gene has CDR1 SGHTA and CDR2 FQGNSA. The CDR3 covers 13 residues. V shed 8 bases and J shed 3 bases, with 13 bases lying between them. The DNA for the CDR3 is TGTGCCAGCGGTGGGGTTTACGACTATGGCTACACCTTC. Its protein product is CASGGVYDYGYTF.

The chain combines TRBV6-5 with TRBJ2-7; D remains unclear. This CDR3 has 12 residues. The V gene's germline CDR1 is MNHEY and CDR2 SVGAGI. V lost 6 bases and J lost 5, with 11 bases in between. The chain's CDR3 is CASRTTSHEQYF. For the CDR3, the DNA is TGTGCCAGCAGGACCACATCTCACGAGCAGTACTTC.

Worth noting for this clonotype: The junction shows a germline mismatch at one end, possibly a read error. The chain uses TRBV6-6 and TRBJ2-1, with 8 bases identical to TRBD2. Germline CDR1 and CDR2: MNHNY and SVGAGI (reference sequence). There are 13 residues in the CDR3. This CDR3 reads CASSPGPRREGNF. CDR3 DNA sequence: TGTGCCAGCAGCCCCGGTCCTCGTCGGGAGGGTAACTTC.

This clonotype was recorded a few times. The rearrangement links TRBV5-1 to TRBJ1-1; 7 nucleotides line up with TRBD1. Germline V gene sequence: CDR1 SGHRS, CDR2 YFSETQ. The V segment lost 4 bases and the J segment 4 bases; nucleotides outside the gene matches: 10. CDR3 length: 15 amino acids. In nucleotides, the CDR3 is TGCGCCAGCAGCCCGGAGGGACAGACTATCACTGAAGCTTTCTTT. It translates to CASSPEGQTITEAFF.

This clonotype came up a few times. The chain employs TRBV2 and TRBJ2-4; tentatively, D is TRBD1 (5 bases). The CDR3 spans 15 residues. Trimming took 6 bases from V and 2 from J, leaving 14 bases between them. In germline, CDR1 is SNHLY, CDR2 FYNNEI. The CDR3 reads CASRFRVGSKNIQYF. CDR3 in DNA: TGTGCCAGCAGGTTCAGGGTCGGGTCCAAAAACATTCAGTACTTC.

This clonotype was detected only a few times. This chain connects TRBV6-2 or TRBV6-3 to TRBJ2-7, with unresolved D. Trimming took off 4 bases at V and 4 bases at J, with 14 bases between the two ends. The CDR3 has 14 amino acids. Germline V CDR1 and CDR2: MNHEY, SVGEGT. The CDR3, as DNA: TGTGCCAGCAGTTTATCCACTCGTCCATACGAGCAGTACTTC. Translated: CASSLSTRPYEQYF.

This clonotype was detected ten times or more. The chain uses TRBV6-6 and TRBJ1-3, with D unresolved. V lost 2 bases and J lost 0, with 5 bases in between. This CDR3 has 14 residues. In germline, CDR1 is MNHNY, CDR2 SVGAGI (reference sequence). CDR3 residues: CASSYGDSGNTIYF. The CDR3 coding sequence is TGTGCCAGCAGTTACGGAGACTCTGGAAACACCATATATTTT.

The gene calls are TRBV7-6 and TRBJ2-1, with 9 bases identical to TRBD1. V shed 0 bases and J 8 bases; nucleotides not matched to a gene: 5. The CDR3 is 15 residues long. Looked up from germline, CDR1 is SGHVS and CDR2 is FNYEAQ. The CDR3 DNA reads as TGTGCCAGCAGCTTAGCGTCGGGACAGGGTGATGAGCAGTTCTTC. This translates into CASSLASGQGDEQFF.

The V call is TRBV6-2 or TRBV6-3, the J call TRBJ1-2; D is unresolved. Trimming shortened V by 4 bases and J by 1 base, and 7 bases separated the two germline ends. The CDR3 is 13 amino acids. CDR1 MNHEY and CDR2 SVGEGT come from the germline V gene. CDR3 in amino acids: CASSSEDNYGYTF. The CDR3 DNA sequence: TGTGCCAGCAGTTCTGAAGATAACTATGGCTACACCTTC.

There are a few counts of this clonotype. In nucleotides, the CDR3 is TGTGCCAGCAGTTTGGAAAGCAATCAGCCCCAGCATTTT. Translated, it gives CASSLESNQPQHF. This chain links TRBV12-3 or TRBV12-4 with TRBJ1-5; D unresolved. The V gene lost 3 bases and the J gene lost 1 base, with 4 bases spanning the gap. The CDR3 contains 13 residues.

This clonotype was observed a handful of times. This sequence joins TRBV20-1 and TRBJ2-1, with D perhaps TRBD1 (6 bases). V was trimmed by 1 base and J by 1 base, leaving 11 bases between them. Germline CDR1 and CDR2: DFQATT and SNEGSKA (reference sequence). The CDR3 has 15 amino acids. The CDR3: CSARVKGGSYNEQFF. The CDR3 DNA reads TGCAGTGCTAGAGTCAAAGGGGGATCCTACAATGAGCAGTTCTTC.

The chain has TRBV20-1 and TRBJ1-1; 8 nucleotides match TRBD1. Trimming cost V 3 bases and J 4 bases; bases outside gene matches: 10. The CDR3 runs to 15 residues. Germline V CDR1 and CDR2: DFQATT, SNEGSKA (reference sequence). The CDR3 sequence is CSASPPRQGTTEAFF. The CDR3 nucleotides read TGCAGTGCTAGTCCCCCTCGACAGGGGACCACTGAAGCTTTCTTT.

In this sample, this clonotype turned up many times. The V call is TRBV7-2, the J call TRBJ1-1; 9 bases match TRBD1. CDR1 and CDR2 from the germline V gene are SGHTA and FQGNSA. Unmatched junction bases numbered 4, after V lost 5 bases and J lost 0 bases. The CDR3 runs to 15 residues. This chain's CDR3 is CASSPRQGVNTEAFF. Here the CDR3 DNA reads TGTGCCAGCAGCCCACGACAGGGGGTGAACACTGAAGCTTTCTTT.

This clonotype was seen only a few times. The chain couples TRBV7-2 to TRBJ1-1; 11 bases align to TRBD1. This CDR3 region has 17 residues. Germline V gene sequence: CDR1 SGHTA, CDR2 FQGNSA. V gave up 0 bases and J gave up 4 bases; unmatched junction bases: 7. CDR3 sequence (DNA): TGTGCCAGCAGCTTAGCGGACAGGGGGCTCGGGAGCACTGAAGCTTTCTTT. This sequence encodes CASSLADRGLGSTEAFF. Supplemented by reference TRBV7-2 and TRBJ1-1, the full variable domain reads GAGVSQSPSNKVTEKGKDVELRCDPISGHTALYWYRQSLGQGLEFLIYFQGNSAPDKSGLPSDRFSAERTGGSVSTLTIQRTQQEDSAVYLCASSLADRGLGSTEAFFGQGTRLTVV.

In this sample, this clonotype turned up a few times. This chain links TRBV28 with TRBJ1-2, with D possibly being TRBD1 (5 bases). CDR3 length equals 13 residues. In germline, CDR1 is MDHEN, CDR2 SYDVKM. Trimming took 3 bases from V and 4 from J, leaving 9 bases between them. The CDR3 nucleotides read TGTGCCAGCAGTTTGGCGGGGGTCTATGGCTACACCTTC. This gives the protein CASSLAGVYGYTF.

The sample holds many counts of this clonotype. The rearrangement links TRBV7-2 to TRBJ2-1, with 13 nucleotides matching TRBD2. The CDR3 has 17 amino acids. Germline V gene data show CDR1 as SGHTA and CDR2 as FQGNSA. V shed 2 bases, J shed 4 bases, and the junction held 5 bases outside the gene matches. The CDR3 nucleotides read TGTGCCAGCAGCTTATTGGGGACTAGCGGGACTTACAATGAGCAGTTCTTC. Translation: CASSLLGTSGTYNEQFF.

This clonotype was counted many times. The chain employs TRBV7-3 and TRBJ2-3; TRBD2 matches 7 bases. Germline assignment: CDR1 SGHTA and CDR2 FQGTGA. The CDR3 is made up of 16 amino acids. Germline trimming cut 2 bases from V and 3 bases from J; bases unmatched to any gene: 8. In nucleotides, the CDR3 is TGTGCCAGCAGCTTATTACGAGGGAGGGCAACAGATACGCAGTATTTT. It is translated as CASSLLRGRATDTQYF.

This clonotype appeared a few times. The gene calls are TRBV28 and TRBJ2-3, with 13 bases lining up with TRBD2. CDR3 size: 19 residues. Germline V CDR1 and CDR2: MDHEN, SYDVKM. J was trimmed by 0 bases and V by 4 bases; bases with no gene match: 10. The CDR3 coding sequence is TGTGCCAGCAGTTACACACCGTTACTAGCGGGAGGGAGCACAGATACGCAGTATTTT. This encodes CASSYTPLLAGGSTDTQYF.

V is TRBV19 and J is TRBJ2-2; TRBD2 is a possible D gene (5 bases). Looked up from germline, CDR1 is LNHDA and CDR2 is SQIVND (reference sequence). CDR3 length: 15 amino acids. Trimming stripped 3 bases from V and 4 bases from J, with 12 bases between. CDR3 amino acids: CASSIGLAVTGELFF. As DNA, the CDR3 is TGTGCCAGTAGTATTGGTCTAGCAGTCACCGGGGAGCTGTTTTTT.

This clonotype came up a few times. V and J are TRBV2 and TRBJ1-1; TRBD1 is a possible D gene (5 bases). The length of the CDR3 is 15 residues. The germline V gene has CDR1 SNHLY and CDR2 FYNNEI. V was cut by 8 bases and J by 1 base, with 17 bases left in between. The CDR3 DNA follows: TGTGCCAGCCGCGGTCTATCTGGGGGGAACACTGAAGCTTTCTTT. This translates into CASRGLSGGNTEAFF.

The chain has TRBV11-2 and TRBJ1-2; D is possibly TRBD1 (6 bases). Trimming removed 5 bases at V and 10 bases at J, with 20 bases between. Germline loops: CDR1 SGHAT, CDR2 FQNNGV. This CDR3 region has 14 residues. CDR3 coding DNA: TGTGCCAGCAGCCTCAACCCCAGCAGGGGAGACTACACCTTC. Its protein is CASSLNPSRGDYTF.

Only one count was recorded for this clonotype. The V and J genes are TRBV12-3 or TRBV12-4 and TRBJ2-2; weak D call: TRBD2 (5 bases). V gave up 5 bases and J gave up 0 bases, with 7 bases separating them. This CDR3 is built from 14 residues. The CDR3: CASSRTSNTGELFF. The CDR3 bases are TGTGCCAGCAGTCGGACTTCGAACACCGGGGAGCTGTTTTTT.